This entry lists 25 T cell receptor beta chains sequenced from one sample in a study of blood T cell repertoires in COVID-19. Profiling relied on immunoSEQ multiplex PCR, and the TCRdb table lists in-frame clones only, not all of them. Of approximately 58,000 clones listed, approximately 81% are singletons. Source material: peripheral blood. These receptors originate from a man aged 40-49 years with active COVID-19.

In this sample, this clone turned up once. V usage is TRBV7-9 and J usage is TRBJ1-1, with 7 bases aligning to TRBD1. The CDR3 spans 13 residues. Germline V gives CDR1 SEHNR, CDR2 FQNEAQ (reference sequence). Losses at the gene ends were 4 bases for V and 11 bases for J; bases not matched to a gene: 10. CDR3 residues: CASSSSSGGSAFF. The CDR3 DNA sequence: TGTGCCAGCAGCTCGTCGTCAGGGGGATCGGCTTTCTTT.

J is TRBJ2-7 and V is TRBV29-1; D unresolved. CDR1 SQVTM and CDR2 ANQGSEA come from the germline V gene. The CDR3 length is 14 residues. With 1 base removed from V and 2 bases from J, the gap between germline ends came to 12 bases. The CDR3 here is CSVEVVNKPYEQYF. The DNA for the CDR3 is TGCAGCGTTGAAGTGGTGAACAAACCCTACGAGCAGTACTTC.

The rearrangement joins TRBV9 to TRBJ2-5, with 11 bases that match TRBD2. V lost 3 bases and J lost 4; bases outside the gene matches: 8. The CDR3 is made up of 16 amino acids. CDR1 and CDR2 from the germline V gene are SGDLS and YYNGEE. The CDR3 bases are TGTGCCAGCAGCGCCCGTCGGACTAGCGGGCCAGAGACCCAGTACTTC. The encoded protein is CASSARRTSGPETQYF.

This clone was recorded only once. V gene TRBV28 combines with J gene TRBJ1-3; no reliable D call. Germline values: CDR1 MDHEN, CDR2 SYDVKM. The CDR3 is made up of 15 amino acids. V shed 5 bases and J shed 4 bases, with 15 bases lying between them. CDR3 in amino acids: CASSRVGSRGNTIYF. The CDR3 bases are TGTGCCAGCAGTCGGGTTGGTTCGAGGGGAAACACCATATATTTT.

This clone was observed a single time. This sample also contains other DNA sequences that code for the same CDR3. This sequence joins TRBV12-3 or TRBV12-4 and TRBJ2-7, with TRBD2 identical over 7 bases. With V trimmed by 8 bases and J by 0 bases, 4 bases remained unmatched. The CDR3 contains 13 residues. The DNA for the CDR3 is TGTGCCAGCCGGCTAGCGGCCTCCTACGAGCAGTACTTC. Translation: CASRLAASYEQYF.

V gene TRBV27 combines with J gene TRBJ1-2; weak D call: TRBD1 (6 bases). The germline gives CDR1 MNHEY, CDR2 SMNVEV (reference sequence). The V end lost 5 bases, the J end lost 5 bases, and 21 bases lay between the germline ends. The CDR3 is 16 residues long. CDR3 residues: CASSRRGALGVYGYTF. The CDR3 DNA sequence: TGTGCCAGCAGTCGACGGGGGGCCCTGGGGGTATATGGCTACACCTTC.

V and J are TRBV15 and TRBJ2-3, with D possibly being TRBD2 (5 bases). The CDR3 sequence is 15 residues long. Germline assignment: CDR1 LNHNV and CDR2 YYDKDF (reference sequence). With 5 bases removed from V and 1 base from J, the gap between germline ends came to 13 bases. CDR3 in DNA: TGTGCCACCAGCGGAGCGGCGGAGGGCACAGATACGCAGTATTTT. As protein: CATSGAAEGTDTQYF.

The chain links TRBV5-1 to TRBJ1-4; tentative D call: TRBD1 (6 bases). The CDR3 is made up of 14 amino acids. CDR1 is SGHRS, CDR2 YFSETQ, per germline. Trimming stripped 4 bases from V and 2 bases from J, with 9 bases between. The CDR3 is CASSPRGTNEKLFF. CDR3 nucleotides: TGCGCCAGCAGCCCTAGGGGGACTAATGAAAAACTGTTTTTT.

CDR3 coding DNA: TGCAGCGTTGAGGGAGACCTCTCTGGAAACACCATATATTTT. This gives the protein CSVEGDLSGNTIYF. The chain couples TRBV29-1 to TRBJ1-3; D is unclear. CDR3 length: 14 residues. V was clipped by 3 bases and J by 0 bases, with 9 bases between them. The V gene's germline CDR1 is SQVTM and CDR2 ANQGSEA.

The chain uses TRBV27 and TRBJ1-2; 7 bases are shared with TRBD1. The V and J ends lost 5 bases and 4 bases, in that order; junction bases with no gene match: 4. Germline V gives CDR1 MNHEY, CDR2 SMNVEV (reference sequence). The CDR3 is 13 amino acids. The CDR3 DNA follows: TGTGCCAGCAGTCTCAGGGGGTTCTATGGCTACACCTTC. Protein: CASSLRGFYGYTF.

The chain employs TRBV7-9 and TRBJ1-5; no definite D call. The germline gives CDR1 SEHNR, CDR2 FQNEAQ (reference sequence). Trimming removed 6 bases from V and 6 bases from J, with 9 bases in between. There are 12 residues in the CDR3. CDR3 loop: CASRALVQPQHF. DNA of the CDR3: TGTGCCAGCAGGGCCCTCGTTCAGCCCCAGCATTTT.

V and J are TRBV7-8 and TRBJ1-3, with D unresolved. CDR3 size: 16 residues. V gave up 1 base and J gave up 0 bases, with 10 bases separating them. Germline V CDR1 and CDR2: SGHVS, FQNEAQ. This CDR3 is CASSLVSTSSGNTIYF. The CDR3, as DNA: TGTGCCAGCAGCTTAGTTTCTACGAGCTCTGGAAACACCATATATTTT.

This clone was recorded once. CDR3 DNA sequence: TGCGCCAGCAGCTTGGCGGGCGGGCTAGCGGCCCAAGAGACCCAGTACTTC. It yields the protein CASSLAGGLAAQETQYF. This sequence joins TRBV5-1 and TRBJ2-5; 7 bases map to TRBD2. CDR3 size: 17 residues. CDR1 is SGHRS, CDR2 YFSETQ, per germline. V shed 0 bases and J 1 base; nucleotides not matched to a gene: 9.

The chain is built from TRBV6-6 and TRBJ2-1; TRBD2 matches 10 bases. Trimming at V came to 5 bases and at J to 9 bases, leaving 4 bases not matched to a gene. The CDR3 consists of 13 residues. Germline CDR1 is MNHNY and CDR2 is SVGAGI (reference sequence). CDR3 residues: CASSTTSGLEQFF. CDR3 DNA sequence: TGTGCCAGCAGTACGACTAGCGGGCTTGAGCAGTTCTTC.

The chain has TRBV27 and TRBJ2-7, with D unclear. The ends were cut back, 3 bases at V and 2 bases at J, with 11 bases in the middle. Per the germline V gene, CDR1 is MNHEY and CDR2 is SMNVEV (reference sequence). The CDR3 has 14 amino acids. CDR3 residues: CASSFDRSPYEQYF. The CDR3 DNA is TGTGCCAGCAGTTTTGATCGGAGCCCCTACGAGCAGTACTTC.

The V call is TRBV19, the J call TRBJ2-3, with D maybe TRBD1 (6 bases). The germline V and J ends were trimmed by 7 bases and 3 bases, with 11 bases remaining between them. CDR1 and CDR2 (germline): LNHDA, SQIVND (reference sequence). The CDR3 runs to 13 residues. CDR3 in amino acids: CASIHRETDTQYF. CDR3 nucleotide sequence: TGTGCCAGTATCCACAGGGAAACAGATACGCAGTATTTT.

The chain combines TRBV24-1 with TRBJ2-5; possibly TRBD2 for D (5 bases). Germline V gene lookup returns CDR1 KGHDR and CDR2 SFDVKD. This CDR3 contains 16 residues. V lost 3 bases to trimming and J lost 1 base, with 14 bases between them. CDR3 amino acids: CATSDSGSISQETQYF. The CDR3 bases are TGTGCCACCAGTGATAGTGGGAGTATCAGCCAAGAGACCCAGTACTTC.

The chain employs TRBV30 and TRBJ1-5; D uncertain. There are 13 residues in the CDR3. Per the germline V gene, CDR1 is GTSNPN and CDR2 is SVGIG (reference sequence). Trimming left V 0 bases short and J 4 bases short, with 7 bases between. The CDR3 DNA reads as TGTGCCTGGAGTGTACTAGTAAATCAGCCCCAGCATTTT. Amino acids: CAWSVLVNQPQHF.

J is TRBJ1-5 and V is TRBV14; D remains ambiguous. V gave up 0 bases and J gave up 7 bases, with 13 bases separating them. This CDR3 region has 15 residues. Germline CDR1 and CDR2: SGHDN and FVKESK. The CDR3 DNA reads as TGTGCCAGCAGCCAAGATGGGCACGAGGGACAGCCCCAGCATTTT. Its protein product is CASSQDGHEGQPQHF. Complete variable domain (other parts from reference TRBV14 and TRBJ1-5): EAGVTQFPSHSVIEKGQTVTLRCDPISGHDNLYWYRRVMGKEIKFLLHFVKESKQDESGMPNNRFLAERTGGTYSTLKVQPAELEDSGVYFCASSQDGHEGQPQHFGDGTRLSIL.

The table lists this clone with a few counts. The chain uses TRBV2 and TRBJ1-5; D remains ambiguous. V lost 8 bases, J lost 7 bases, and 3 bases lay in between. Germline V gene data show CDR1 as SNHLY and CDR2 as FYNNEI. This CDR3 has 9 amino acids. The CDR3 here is CASGQPQHF. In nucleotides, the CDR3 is TGTGCCAGCGGCCAGCCCCAGCATTTT.

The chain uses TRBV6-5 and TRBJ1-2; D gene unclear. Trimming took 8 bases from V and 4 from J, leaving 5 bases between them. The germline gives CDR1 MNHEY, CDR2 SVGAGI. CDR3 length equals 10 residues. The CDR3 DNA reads TGTGCCAGCCGGGGCTATGGCTACACCTTC. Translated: CASRGYGYTF.

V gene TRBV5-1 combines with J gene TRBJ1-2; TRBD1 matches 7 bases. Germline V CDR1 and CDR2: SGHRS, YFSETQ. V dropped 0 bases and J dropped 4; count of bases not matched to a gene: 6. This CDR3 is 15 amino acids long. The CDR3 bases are TGCGCCAGCAGCTTGGAAGGGGGCGGAGGCTATGGCTACACCTTC. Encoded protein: CASSLEGGGGYGYTF.

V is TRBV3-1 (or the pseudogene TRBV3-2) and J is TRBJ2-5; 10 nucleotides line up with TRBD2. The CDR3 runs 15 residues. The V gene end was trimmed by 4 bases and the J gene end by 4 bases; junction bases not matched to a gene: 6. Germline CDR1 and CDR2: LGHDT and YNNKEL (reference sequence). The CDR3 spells CASSPGVAGGETQYF. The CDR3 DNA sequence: TGTGCCAGCAGCCCCGGGGTAGCGGGAGGAGAGACCCAGTACTTC.

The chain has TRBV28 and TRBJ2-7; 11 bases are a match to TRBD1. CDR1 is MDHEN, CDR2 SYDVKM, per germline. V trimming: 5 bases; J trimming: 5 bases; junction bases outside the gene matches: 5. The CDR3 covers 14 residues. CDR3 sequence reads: CASSQWTGGDEQYF. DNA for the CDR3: TGTGCCAGCAGTCAATGGACAGGGGGCGACGAGCAGTACTTC.

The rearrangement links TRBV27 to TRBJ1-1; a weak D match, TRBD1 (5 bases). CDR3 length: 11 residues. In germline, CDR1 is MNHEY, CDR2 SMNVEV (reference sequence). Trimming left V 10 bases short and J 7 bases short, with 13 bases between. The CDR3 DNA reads TGTGCCAAATCGGGGGACGGTGAAGCTTTCTTT. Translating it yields CAKSGDGEAFF.